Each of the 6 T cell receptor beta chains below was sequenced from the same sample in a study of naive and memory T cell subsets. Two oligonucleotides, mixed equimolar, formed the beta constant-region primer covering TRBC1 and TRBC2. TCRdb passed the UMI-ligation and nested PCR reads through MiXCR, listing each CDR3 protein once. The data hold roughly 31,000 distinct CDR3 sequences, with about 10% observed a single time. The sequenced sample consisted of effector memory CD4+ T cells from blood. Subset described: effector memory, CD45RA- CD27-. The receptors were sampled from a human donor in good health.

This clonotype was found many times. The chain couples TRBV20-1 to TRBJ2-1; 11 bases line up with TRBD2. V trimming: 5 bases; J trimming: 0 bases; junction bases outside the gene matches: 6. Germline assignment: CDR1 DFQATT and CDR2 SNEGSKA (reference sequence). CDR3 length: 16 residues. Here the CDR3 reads CSAPGTSGLSYNEQFF. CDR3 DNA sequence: TGCAGTGCTCCGGGGACTAGCGGACTCTCCTACAATGAGCAGTTCTTC.

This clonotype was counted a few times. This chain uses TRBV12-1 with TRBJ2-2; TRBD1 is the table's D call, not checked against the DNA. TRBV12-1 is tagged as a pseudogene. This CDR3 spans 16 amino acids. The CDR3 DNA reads TGTGCCAGCAGCGCAACACAGGGCGTTGGCACCGGGGAGCTGTTTTTT. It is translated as CASSATQGVGTGELFF.

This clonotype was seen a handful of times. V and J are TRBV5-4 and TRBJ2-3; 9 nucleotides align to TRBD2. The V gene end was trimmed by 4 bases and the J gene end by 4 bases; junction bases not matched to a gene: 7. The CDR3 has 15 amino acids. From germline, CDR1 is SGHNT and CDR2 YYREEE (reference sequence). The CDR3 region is CASSVSGRGADTQYF. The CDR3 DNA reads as TGTGCCAGCAGCGTTAGCGGGAGAGGAGCAGATACGCAGTATTTT.

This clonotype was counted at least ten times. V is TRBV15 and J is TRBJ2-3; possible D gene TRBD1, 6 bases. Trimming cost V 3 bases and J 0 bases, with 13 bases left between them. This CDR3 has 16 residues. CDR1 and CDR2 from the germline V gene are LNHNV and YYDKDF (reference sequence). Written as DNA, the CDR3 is TGTGCCACCAGCAGTGGGGCGAGGGGGAGCACAGATACGCAGTATTTT. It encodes CATSSGARGSTDTQYF. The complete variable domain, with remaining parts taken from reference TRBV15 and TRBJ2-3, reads DAMVIQNPRYQVTQFGKPVTLSCSQTLNHNVMYWYQQKSSQAPKLLFHYYDKDFNNEADTPDNFQSRRPNTSFCFLDIRSPGLGDTAMYLCATSSGARGSTDTQYFGPGTRLTVL.

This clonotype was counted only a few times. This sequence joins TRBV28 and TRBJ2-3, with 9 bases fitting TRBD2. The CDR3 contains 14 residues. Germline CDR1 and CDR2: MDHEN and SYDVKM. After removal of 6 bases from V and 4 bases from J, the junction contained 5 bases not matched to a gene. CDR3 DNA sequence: TGTGCCAGCAGGCTAGCGGGGAGCCCAGATACGCAGTATTTT. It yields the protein CASRLAGSPDTQYF. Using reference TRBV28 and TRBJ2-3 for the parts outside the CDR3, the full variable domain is DVKVTQSSRYLVKRTGEKVFLECVQDMDHENMFWYRQDPGLGLRLIYFSYDVKMKEKGDIPEGYSVSREKKERFSLILESASTNQTSMYLCASRLAGSPDTQYFGPGTRLTVL.

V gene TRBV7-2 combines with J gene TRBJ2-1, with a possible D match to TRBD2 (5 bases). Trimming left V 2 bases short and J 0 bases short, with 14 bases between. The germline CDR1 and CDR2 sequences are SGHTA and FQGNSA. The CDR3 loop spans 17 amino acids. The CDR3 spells CASSLMGGRISYNEQFF. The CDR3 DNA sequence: TGTGCCAGCAGCTTAATGGGCGGGCGCATCTCCTACAATGAGCAGTTCTTC.